This TCR beta chain was retrieved from a study of yellow fever vaccine responses in identical twins. To note about this clonotype: Its cognate antigen is unknown.

Each CDR3 protein is one row after TCRdb ran MiXCR on the RT-PCR reads. Altogether approximately 15,000 distinct CDR3 sequences are present, around 84% being singletons, with the ten largest covering about 0.7%. Points from the study as a whole: After vaccination, twins' T cell response reportedly seemed partly convergent, partly personalized.

Germline V lookup: CDR1 SGHVS, CDR2 FNYEAQ. The CDR3 covers 15 residues. Trimming shortened V by 4 bases and J by 0 bases, and 11 bases separated the two germline ends. This receptor was identified in a young woman who received the yellow fever vaccine. This chain connects TRBV7-6 to TRBJ2-3; D remains unclear. Sequenced material: T cells from blood (PBMCs), unsorted or a sorted subset (not recorded which), taken before or after yellow fever vaccination (not recorded which). CDR3 sequence: CASSYLKASTDTQYF. In DNA form, the CDR3 reads TGTGCCAGCAGCTATCTGAAAGCTAGCACAGATACGCAGTATTTT.